The 20 T cell receptor beta chains listed next were all sequenced from one sample in a study of blood T cell repertoires in COVID-19. Method: immunoSEQ multiplex PCR; TCRdb's copy keeps in-frame clones and lacks some. The repertoire includes 200,000 to 250,000 clones, over 80% of them detected once, and approximately 5% sits in the top ten. Sequences were obtained from peripheral blood. The source of these receptors is a human donor in a cohort sampled during active COVID-19.

J is TRBJ1-2 and V is TRBV7-2, with D tentatively TRBD1 (5 bases). Trimming cost V 5 bases and J 5 bases, with 15 bases left between them. The CDR3 contains 14 residues. Germline assignment: CDR1 SGHTA and CDR2 FQGNSA. CDR3 bases: TGTGCCAGCAGCGCCAGGGCTCTCGTTTATGGCTACACCTTC. Protein sequence: CASSARALVYGYTF.

This clone has just a few counts. The chain is built from TRBV7-9 and TRBJ1-1, with D possibly matching TRBD1 (6 bases). The CDR3 contains 13 residues. Germline V CDR1 and CDR2: SEHNR, FQNEAQ (reference sequence). The CDR3: CATGGGRRTEAFF. The CDR3, as DNA: TGTGCTACGGGAGGGGGGCGGAGGACTGAAGCTTTCTTT.

V gene TRBV7-9 combines with J gene TRBJ1-6; D is uncertain. Germline values: CDR1 SEHNR, CDR2 FQNEAQ (reference sequence). The germline V and J ends were trimmed by 7 bases and 5 bases, with 15 bases remaining between them. CDR3 length: 15 residues. The CDR3 here is CASTEIPANNSPLHF. In nucleotides, the CDR3 is TGTGCCAGCACCGAAATCCCAGCGAATAATTCACCCCTCCACTTT.

The CDR3 bases are TGTGCCAGCAGTCTCCTATCAGGGGGCAAGAACACTGAAGCTTTCTTT. This gives the protein CASSLLSGGKNTEAFF. The chain joins TRBV28 to TRBJ1-1; 8 bases are a match to TRBD1. V dropped 5 bases and J dropped 1; count of bases not matched to a gene: 9. This CDR3 contains 16 residues. The germline gives CDR1 MDHEN, CDR2 SYDVKM.

With regard to this clone: One junction end does not reproduce the germline sequence, and a read error may be involved. J is TRBJ2-7 and V is TRBV27, with 7 bases lining up with TRBD2. The germline gives CDR1 MNHEY, CDR2 SMNVEV (reference sequence). The CDR3 runs 15 residues. CDR3 sequence reads: CASSSTGLPSNEQYF. CDR3 nucleotides: TGTGCCAGCAGTTCGACGGGACTACCCTCCAACGAGCAGTACTTC.

This clone was found a few times. Here the CDR3 DNA reads TGTGCCAGCGGAACAGGGGCCGGGGAGCCCCAGCATTTT. Translation gives CASGTGAGEPQHF. The chain uses TRBV27 and TRBJ1-5; the match to TRBD1 covers 7 bases. CDR1 MNHEY and CDR2 SMNVEV come from the germline V gene (reference sequence). CDR3 length equals 13 residues. V dropped 8 bases and J dropped 8; count of bases not matched to a gene: 9.

The table lists this clone with a count of one. CDR3 residues: CASSDWQNTEAFF. The CDR3 DNA reads as TGTGCCAGCAGTGACTGGCAGAACACTGAAGCTTTCTTT. The gene calls are TRBV2 and TRBJ1-1, with no clear D. The CDR3 is 13 residues long. Trimming pared 3 bases from V and 1 base from J, leaving 6 bases between. Germline CDR1 reads SNHLY; CDR2 reads FYNNEI. The variable domain in full, completed from reference TRBV2 and TRBJ1-1, reads EPEVTQTPSHQVTQMGQEVILRCVPISNHLYFYWYRQILGQKVEFLVSFYNNEISEKSEIFDDQFSVERPDGSNFTLKIRSTKLEDSAMYFCASSDWQNTEAFFGQGTRLTVV.

The table lists this clone with a count of one. The chain has TRBV4-3 and TRBJ2-7; D uncertain. Trimming cost V 0 bases and J 1 base, with 13 bases left between them. The CDR3 runs 16 residues. Looked up from germline, CDR1 is LGHNA and CDR2 is YSLEER. CDR3 sequence: CASSQERGVSSYEQYF. CDR3 nucleotide sequence: TGCGCCAGCAGCCAAGAGCGAGGCGTCAGTTCCTACGAGCAGTACTTC.

This clone has a single count. This chain uses TRBV6-6 with TRBJ2-2; D uncertain. V lost 4 bases to trimming and J lost 4 bases, with 10 bases between them. The germline V gene has CDR1 MNHNY and CDR2 SVGAGI (reference sequence). This CDR3 comprises 14 residues. The CDR3 DNA reads as TGTGCCAGCAGTTTACAAGACTTCACCGGGGAGCTGTTTTTT. This sequence encodes CASSLQDFTGELFF.

The chain has TRBV11-2 and TRBJ1-1, with 7 bases aligning to TRBD1. Germline CDR1 SGHAT, CDR2 FQNNGV. This CDR3 region has 13 residues. Unmatched junction bases numbered 5, after V lost 5 bases and J lost 5 bases. The CDR3 reads CASSTQTGTEAFF. Here the CDR3 DNA reads TGTGCCAGCAGCACCCAGACAGGGACTGAAGCTTTCTTT.

This rearrangement joins TRBV23-1 to TRBJ1-5; 9 bases agree with TRBD1. TRBV23-1 is reported as an ORF; its role is uncertain. The CDR3 runs to 17 residues. V dropped 3 bases and J dropped 4; count of bases not matched to a gene: 10. In nucleotides, the CDR3 is TGCGCCAGCAGTCACTACAAGGGACAGGGTGGGAATCAGCCCCAGCATTTT. Translating it yields CASSHYKGQGGNQPQHF.

This chain uses TRBV6-5 with TRBJ1-5; TRBD1 aligns across 7 bases. Germline V lookup: CDR1 MNHEY, CDR2 SVGAGI. V lost 7 bases and J lost 0; bases outside the gene matches: 6. The CDR3 covers 15 residues. The CDR3 sequence: CASTGQVNSNQPQHF. As DNA, the CDR3 is TGTGCCAGCACAGGACAGGTAAATAGCAATCAGCCCCAGCATTTT.

The V and J genes are TRBV5-5 and TRBJ2-7; the match to TRBD1 covers 7 bases. This CDR3 has 14 amino acids. CDR1 SGHKS and CDR2 YYEKEE come from the germline V gene (reference sequence). With 1 base clipped from V and 2 bases from J, the junction kept 3 bases outside the gene matches. The CDR3 nucleotides are TGTGCCAGCAGCTTGTGGGACAGCACCTACGAGCAGTACTTC. The encoded protein is CASSLWDSTYEQYF. The variable domain in full, with the rest retrieved from reference TRBV5-5 and TRBJ2-7, is DAGVTQSPTHLIKTRGQQVTLRCSPISGHKSVSWYQQVLGQGPQFIFQYYEKEERGRGNFPDRFSARQFPNYSSELNVNALLLGDSALYLCASSLWDSTYEQYFGPGTRLTVT.

The chain links TRBV9 to TRBJ2-3; D is possibly TRBD2 (5 bases). The CDR3 is 16 amino acids. Trimming cost V 2 bases and J 6 bases, with 19 bases left between them. Germline V gene sequence: CDR1 SGDLS, CDR2 YYNGEE. The CDR3 region has the DNA TGTGCCAGCAGCGTCGGGGTAGCCTGGGTGGGTGATACGCAGTATTTT. Translation: CASSVGVAWVGDTQYF.

The chain combines TRBV14 with TRBJ2-1, with TRBD2 matching 8 bases. The CDR3 is 21 residues long. The germline CDR1 and CDR2 sequences are SGHDN and FVKESK. J gave up 0 bases and V 1 base, and 17 bases lay outside the gene matches. As DNA, the CDR3 is TGTGCCAGCAGCCAAGCAAGGGTAAGGGGGAGCGGGAGCAGCTCCTACAATGAGCAGTTCTTC. Its protein product is CASSQARVRGSGSSSYNEQFF.

This chain connects TRBV20-1 to TRBJ2-1; TRBD2 aligns across 8 bases. The CDR3 length is 16 residues. V was pared by 3 bases and J by 6 bases, with 13 bases of the junction left unmatched. Per the germline V gene, CDR1 is DFQATT and CDR2 is SNEGSKA (reference sequence). CDR3 protein: CSASLTAGVGGNEQFF. The CDR3 nucleotides read TGCAGTGCTAGTCTGACAGCGGGAGTGGGGGGCAATGAGCAGTTCTTC.

CDR3 DNA: TGCGCCAGCAGCTCCGGGACAGGGTTCCCAGATACGCAGTATTTT. It yields the protein CASSSGTGFPDTQYF. V gene TRBV5-1 combines with J gene TRBJ2-3, with 9 bases that match TRBD1. Germline CDR1 SGHRS, CDR2 YFSETQ. The CDR3 has 15 amino acids. V lost 3 bases to trimming and J lost 4 bases; unmatched junction nucleotides: 6.

The chain has TRBV7-2 and TRBJ2-7; unclear D gene. With 2 bases removed from V and 5 bases from J, the gap between germline ends came to 7 bases. CDR1 is SGHTA and CDR2 is FQGNSA in the germline V gene. The CDR3 totals 12 residues. The CDR3: CASSLPVHEQYF. CDR3 DNA sequence: TGTGCCAGCAGCTTACCGGTGCACGAGCAGTACTTC.

The chain uses TRBV3-1 (or the pseudogene TRBV3-2) and TRBJ2-7; D gene unclear. Trimming removed 3 bases at V and 6 bases at J, with 9 bases between. The CDR3 length is 12 residues. Germline CDR1 and CDR2: LGHDT and YNNKEL (reference sequence). Here the CDR3 DNA reads TGTGCCAGCAGCCAGAGGCCCAGCGAGCAGTACTTC. Translating gives CASSQRPSEQYF.

The rearrangement uses TRBV5-1 and TRBJ2-7, with TRBD2 as a possible D gene (7 bases). CDR1 is SGHRS and CDR2 is YFSETQ in the germline V gene. V gave up 0 bases and J gave up 6 bases, with 13 bases separating them. The CDR3 spans 14 residues. The chain's CDR3 is CASSLAAGAGEQYF. CDR3 nucleotide sequence: TGCGCCAGCAGCTTGGCCGCGGGGGCGGGCGAGCAGTACTTC.